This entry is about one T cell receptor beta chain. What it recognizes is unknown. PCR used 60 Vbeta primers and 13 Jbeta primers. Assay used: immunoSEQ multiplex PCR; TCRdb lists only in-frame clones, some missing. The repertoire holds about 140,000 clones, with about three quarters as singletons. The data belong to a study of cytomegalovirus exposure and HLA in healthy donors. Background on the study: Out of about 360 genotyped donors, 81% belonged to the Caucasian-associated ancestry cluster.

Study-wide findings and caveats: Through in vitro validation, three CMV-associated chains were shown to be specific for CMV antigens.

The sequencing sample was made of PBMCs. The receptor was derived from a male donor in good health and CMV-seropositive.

Written as DNA, the CDR3 is TGTGCCAGCAGCTTTTTAGACAGCCGAGTCAAAAACATTCAGTACTTC. Its protein is CASSFLDSRVKNIQYF. The V gene is TRBV11-1, the J gene TRBJ2-4; D may be TRBD1 (5 bases). V gave up 3 bases and J gave up 3 bases, with 15 bases separating them. This CDR3 comprises 16 residues. The V gene's germline CDR1 is SGHAT and CDR2 FQDESV (reference sequence).